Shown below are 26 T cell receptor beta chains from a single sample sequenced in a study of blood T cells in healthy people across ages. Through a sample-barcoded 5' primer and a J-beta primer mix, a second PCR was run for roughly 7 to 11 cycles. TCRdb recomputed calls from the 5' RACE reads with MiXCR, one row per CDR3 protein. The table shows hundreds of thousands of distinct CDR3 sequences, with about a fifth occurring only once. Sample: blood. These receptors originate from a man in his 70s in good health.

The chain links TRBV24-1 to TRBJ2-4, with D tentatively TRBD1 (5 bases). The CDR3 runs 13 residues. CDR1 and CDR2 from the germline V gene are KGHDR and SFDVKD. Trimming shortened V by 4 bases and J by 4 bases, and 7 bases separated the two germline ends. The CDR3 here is CATSDRQKNIQYF. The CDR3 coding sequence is TGTGCCACCAGTGACCGACAGAAAAACATTCAGTACTTC.

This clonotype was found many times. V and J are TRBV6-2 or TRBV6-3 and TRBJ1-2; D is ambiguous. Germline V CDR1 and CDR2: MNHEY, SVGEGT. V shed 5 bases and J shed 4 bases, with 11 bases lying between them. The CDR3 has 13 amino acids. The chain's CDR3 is CASSLQSFYGYTF. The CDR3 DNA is TGTGCCAGCAGTCTTCAGAGTTTCTATGGCTACACCTTC.

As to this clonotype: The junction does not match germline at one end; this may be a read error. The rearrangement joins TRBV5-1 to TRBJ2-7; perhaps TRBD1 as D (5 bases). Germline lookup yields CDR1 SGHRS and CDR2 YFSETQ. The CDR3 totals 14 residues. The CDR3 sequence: CAGSPQKTAYEQYF. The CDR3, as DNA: TGCGCCGGCAGCCCCCAAAAGACAGCCTACGAGCAGTACTTC.

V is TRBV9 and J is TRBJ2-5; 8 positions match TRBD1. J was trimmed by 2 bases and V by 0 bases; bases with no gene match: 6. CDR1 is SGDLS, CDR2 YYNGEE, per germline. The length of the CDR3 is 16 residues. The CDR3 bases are TGTGCCAGCAGCGTAGGAGTGACAGGGGAGCAAGAGACCCAGTACTTC. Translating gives CASSVGVTGEQETQYF. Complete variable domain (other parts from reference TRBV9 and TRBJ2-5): DSGVTQTPKHLITATGQRVTLRCSPRSGDLSVYWYQQSLDQGLQFLIQYYNGEERAKGNILERFSAQQFPDLHSELNLSSLELGDSALYFCASSVGVTGEQETQYFGPGTRLLVL.

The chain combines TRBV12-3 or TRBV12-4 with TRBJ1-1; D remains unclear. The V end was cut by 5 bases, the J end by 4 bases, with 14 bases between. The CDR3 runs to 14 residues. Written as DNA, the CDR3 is TGTGCCAGCAGTCTCGGCCTGACTGGCACTGAAGCTTTCTTT. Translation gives CASSLGLTGTEAFF.

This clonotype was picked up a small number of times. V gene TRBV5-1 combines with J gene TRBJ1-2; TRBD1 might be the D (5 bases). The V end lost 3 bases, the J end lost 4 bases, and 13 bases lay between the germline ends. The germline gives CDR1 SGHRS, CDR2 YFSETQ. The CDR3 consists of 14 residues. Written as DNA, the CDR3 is TGCGCCAGCAGCTCGGACGGGACTCGCTATGGCTACACCTTC. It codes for CASSSDGTRYGYTF.

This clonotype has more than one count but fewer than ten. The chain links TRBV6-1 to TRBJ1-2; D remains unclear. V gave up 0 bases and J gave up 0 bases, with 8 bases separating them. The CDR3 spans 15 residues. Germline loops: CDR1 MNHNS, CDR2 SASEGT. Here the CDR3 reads CASSEALIANYGYTF. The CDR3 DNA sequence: TGTGCCAGCAGTGAAGCATTGATAGCTAACTATGGCTACACCTTC.

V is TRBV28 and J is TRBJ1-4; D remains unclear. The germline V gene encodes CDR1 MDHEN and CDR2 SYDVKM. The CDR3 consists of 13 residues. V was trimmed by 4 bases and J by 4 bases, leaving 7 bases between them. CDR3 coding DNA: TGTGCCAGCAGTTCTATTAATAATGAAAAACTGTTTTTT. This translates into CASSSINNEKLFF.

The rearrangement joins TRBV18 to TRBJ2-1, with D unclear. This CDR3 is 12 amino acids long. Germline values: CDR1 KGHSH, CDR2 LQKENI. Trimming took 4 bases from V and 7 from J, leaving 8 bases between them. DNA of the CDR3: TGTGCCAGCTCACGGGGTATTAATGAGCAGTTCTTC. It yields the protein CASSRGINEQFF.

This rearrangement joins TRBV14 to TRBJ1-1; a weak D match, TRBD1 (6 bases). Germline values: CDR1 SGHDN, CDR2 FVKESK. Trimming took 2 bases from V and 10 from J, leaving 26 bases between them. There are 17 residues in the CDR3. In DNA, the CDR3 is TGTGCCAGCAGCCAACTTGTATTAGGGGGGTCGACTAGGGCAGCTTTCTTT. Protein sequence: CASSQLVLGGSTRAAFF.

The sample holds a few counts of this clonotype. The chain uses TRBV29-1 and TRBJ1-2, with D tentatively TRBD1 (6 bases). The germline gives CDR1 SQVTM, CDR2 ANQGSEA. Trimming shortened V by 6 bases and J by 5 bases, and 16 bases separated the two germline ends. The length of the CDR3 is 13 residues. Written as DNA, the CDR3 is TGCAGCGTCATGGACAGCTCGATTTATGGCTACACCTTC. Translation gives CSVMDSSIYGYTF. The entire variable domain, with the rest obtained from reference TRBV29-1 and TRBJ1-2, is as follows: SAVISQKPSRDICQRGTSLTIQCQVDSQVTMMFWYRQQPGQSLTLIATANQGSEATYESGFVIDKFPISRPNLTFSTLTVSNMSPEDSSIYLCSVMDSSIYGYTFGSGTRLTVV.

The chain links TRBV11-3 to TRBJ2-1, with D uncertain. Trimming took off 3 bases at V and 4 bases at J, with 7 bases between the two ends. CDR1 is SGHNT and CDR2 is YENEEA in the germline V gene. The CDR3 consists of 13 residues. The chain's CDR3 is CASSFLRYNEQFF. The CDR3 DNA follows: TGTGCCAGCAGCTTCCTCAGATACAATGAGCAGTTCTTC.

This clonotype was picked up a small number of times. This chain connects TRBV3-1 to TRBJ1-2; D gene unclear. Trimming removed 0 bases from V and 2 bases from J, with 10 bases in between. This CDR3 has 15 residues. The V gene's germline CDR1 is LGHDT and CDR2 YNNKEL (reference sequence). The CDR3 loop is CASSQDHQTNYGYTF. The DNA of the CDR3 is TGTGCCAGCAGCCAAGATCATCAGACCAACTATGGCTACACCTTC.

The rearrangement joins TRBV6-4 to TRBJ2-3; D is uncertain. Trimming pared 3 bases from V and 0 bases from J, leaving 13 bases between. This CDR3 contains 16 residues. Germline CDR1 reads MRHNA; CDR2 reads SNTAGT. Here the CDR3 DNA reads TGTGCCAGCAGTGATCTGGTTTGTTTAAGCACAGATACGCAGTATTTT. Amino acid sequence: CASSDLVCLSTDTQYF.

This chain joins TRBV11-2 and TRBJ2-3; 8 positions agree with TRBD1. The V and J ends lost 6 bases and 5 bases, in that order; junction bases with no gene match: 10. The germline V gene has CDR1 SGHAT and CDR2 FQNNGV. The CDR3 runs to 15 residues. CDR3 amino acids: CASRVDRGRGDTQYF. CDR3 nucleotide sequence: TGTGCCAGCAGGGTCGACAGGGGCCGGGGAGATACGCAGTATTTT.

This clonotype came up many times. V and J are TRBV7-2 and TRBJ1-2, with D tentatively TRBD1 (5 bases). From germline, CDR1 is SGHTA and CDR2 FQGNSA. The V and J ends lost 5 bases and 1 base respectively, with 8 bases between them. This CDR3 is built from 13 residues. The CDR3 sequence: CASSPDSNYGYTF. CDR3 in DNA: TGTGCCAGCAGCCCCGACAGTAACTATGGCTACACCTTC.

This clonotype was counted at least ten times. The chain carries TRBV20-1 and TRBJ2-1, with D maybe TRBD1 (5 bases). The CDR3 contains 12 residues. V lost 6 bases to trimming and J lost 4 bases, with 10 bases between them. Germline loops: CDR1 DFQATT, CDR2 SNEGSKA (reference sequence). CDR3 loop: CSAPPGYNEQFF. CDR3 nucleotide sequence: TGCAGTGCACCCCCAGGGTACAATGAGCAGTTCTTC.

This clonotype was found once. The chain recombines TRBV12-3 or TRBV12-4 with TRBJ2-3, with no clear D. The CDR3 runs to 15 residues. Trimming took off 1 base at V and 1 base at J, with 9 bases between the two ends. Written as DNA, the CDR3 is TGTGCCAGCAGTTTAGGGCCGTGGGGCACAGATACGCAGTATTTT. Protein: CASSLGPWGTDTQYF.

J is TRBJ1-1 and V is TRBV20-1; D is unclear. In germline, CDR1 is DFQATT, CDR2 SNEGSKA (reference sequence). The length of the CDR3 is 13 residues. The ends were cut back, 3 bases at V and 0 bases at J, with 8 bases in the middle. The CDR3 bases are TGCAGTGCTAGGGGGTTGATGAACACTGAAGCTTTCTTT. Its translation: CSARGLMNTEAFF.

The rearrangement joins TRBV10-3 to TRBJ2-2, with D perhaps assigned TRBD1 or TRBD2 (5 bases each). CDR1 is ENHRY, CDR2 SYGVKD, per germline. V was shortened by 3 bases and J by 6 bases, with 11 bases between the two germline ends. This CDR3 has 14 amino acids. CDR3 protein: CAISDVGVAGELFF. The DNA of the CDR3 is TGTGCCATCAGTGATGTGGGGGTCGCCGGGGAGCTGTTTTTT.

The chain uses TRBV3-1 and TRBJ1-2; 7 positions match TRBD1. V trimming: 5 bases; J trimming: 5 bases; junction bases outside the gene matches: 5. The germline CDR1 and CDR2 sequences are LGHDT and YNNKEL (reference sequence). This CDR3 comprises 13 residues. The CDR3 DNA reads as TGTGCCAGCAGCTGGGACAGTGGGTATGGCTACACCTTC. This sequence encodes CASSWDSGYGYTF.

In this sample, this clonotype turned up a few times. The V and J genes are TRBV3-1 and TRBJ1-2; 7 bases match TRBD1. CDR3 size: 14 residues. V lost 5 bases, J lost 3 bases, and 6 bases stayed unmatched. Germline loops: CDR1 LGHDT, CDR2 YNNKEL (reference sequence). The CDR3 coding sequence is TGTGCCAGCAGCTCCGACAGGGCCGACTATGGCTACACCTTC. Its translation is CASSSDRADYGYTF.

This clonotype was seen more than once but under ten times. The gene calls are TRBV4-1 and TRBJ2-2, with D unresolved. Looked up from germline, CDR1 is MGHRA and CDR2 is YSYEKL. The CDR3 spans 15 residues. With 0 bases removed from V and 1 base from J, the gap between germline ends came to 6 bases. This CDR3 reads CASSQDTLNTGELFF. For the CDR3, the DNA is TGCGCCAGCAGCCAAGATACCCTGAACACCGGGGAGCTGTTTTTT.

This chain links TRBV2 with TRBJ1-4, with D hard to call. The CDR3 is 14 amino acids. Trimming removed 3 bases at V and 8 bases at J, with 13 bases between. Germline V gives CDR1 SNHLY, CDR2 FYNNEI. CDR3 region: CASSEAGRWEKLFF. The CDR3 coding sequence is TGTGCCAGCAGTGAGGCCGGGAGGTGGGAAAAACTGTTTTTT.

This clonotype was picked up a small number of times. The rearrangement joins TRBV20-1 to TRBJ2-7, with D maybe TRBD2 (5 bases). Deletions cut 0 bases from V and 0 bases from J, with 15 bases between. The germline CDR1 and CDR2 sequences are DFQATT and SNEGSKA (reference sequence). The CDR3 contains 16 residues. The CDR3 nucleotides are TGCAGTGCTAGAGATGCGGGCGGTGCGAGCTCCTACGAGCAGTACTTC. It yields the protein CSARDAGGASSYEQYF.

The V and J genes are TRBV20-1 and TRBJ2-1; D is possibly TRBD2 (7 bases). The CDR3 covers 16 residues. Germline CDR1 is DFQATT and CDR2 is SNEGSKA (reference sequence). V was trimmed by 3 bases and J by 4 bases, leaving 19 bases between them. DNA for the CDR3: TGCAGTGCTAGGCGGCAGGTGGCGGGGGCTTACAATGAGCAGTTCTTC. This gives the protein CSARRQVAGAYNEQFF.